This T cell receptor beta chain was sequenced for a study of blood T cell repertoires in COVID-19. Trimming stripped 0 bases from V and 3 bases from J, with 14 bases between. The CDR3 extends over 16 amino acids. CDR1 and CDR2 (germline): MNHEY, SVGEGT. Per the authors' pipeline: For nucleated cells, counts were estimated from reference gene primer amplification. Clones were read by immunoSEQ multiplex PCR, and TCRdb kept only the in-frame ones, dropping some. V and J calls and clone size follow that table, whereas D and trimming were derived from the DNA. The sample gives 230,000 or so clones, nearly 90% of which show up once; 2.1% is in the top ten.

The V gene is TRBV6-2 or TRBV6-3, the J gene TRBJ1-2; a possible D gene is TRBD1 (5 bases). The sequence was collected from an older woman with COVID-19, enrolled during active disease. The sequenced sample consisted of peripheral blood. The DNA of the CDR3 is TGTGCCAGCAGTTACTCGGGGGGGAGGACATACTATGGCTACACCTTC. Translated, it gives CASSYSGGRTYYGYTF.